A single T cell receptor beta chain is shown here with its context. Other DNA variants within this sample encode the same CDR3. These data belong to a study of blood T cell repertoires in COVID-19. Study information: The analysed material was cDNA or gDNA that came from T cells, B-cell-depleted T cells, or PBMCs.

The V gene's germline CDR1 is LNHDA and CDR2 SQIVND (reference sequence). CDR3 length: 13 residues. Trimming took 1 base from V and 2 from J, leaving 5 bases between them. The authors' processing: Reference gene primer amplification gave estimated nucleated cell counts. The method was immunoSEQ multiplex PCR; TCRdb's version includes in-frame clones alone and lacks a portion of them. V and J calls plus clone size are reproduced from that table; the DNA served to infer D and trimming. The table records about 59,000 clones, about 81% of them present only once. Specimen: peripheral blood. This TCR was sampled from a man aged 55 to 70 with COVID-19, enrolled during active disease. This rearrangement joins TRBV19 to TRBJ1-1; D is uncertain. The CDR3 bases are TGTGCCAGTAGTATAGTCCTTAACACTGAAGCTTTCTTT. Protein sequence: CASSIVLNTEAFF.